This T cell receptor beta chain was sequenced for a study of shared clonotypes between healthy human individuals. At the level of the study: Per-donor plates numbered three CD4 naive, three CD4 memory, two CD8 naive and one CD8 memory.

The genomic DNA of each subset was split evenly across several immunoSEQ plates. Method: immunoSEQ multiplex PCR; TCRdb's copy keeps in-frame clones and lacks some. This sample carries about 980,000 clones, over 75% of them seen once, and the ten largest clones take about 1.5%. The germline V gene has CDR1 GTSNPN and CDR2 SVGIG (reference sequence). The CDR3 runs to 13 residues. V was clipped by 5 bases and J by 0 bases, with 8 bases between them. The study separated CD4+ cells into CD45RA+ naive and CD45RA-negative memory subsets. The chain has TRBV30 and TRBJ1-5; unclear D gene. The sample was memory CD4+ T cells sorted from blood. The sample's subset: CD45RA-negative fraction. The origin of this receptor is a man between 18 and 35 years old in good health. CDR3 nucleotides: TGTGCCTGGGCCTTTAATAGCAATCAGCCCCAGCATTTT. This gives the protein CAWAFNSNQPQHF.